The present entry profiles one T cell receptor (beta chain) with its context. Its specific antigen is unknown. Base qualities are not at hand, and no much larger clone is one base apart. The library relied on PCR. Sequencing instrument: Illumina HiSeq 2500. Molecular barcoding was employed in the preparation of TCR libraries, with unique molecular identifiers being used to normalize TCRbeta repertoire quantification. TCRdb reran the public reads through fastp at Q25 and MiXCR, keeping productive beta chains. Each CDR3 protein appears once, grouped with its most common genes and DNA. The sample records 500,000 to 750,000 distinct CDR3 sequences, roughly 13% of which are singletons. The ten biggest clones cover 2.2% of the sample. The sample's treatment or condition label, decoded: allogeneic hematopoietic cell transplantation with graft depleted of TCRalphabeta T cells and CD19 B cells. Transplant recipients were children who received TCRalphabeta/CD19-depleted allogeneic hematopoietic cell grafts.

The record originates from a study of T-cell reconstitution after alpha-beta-depleted transplantation in children (dated by TCRdb to the mid-2010s). About the investigation overall: Using TCR repertoire profiling, the study quantitatively followed how T-cell immune reconstitution unfolded in children after TCRalphabeta/CD19-depleted allogeneic hematopoietic cell transplantation.

Findings and caveats that apply to the study as a whole: About two months after transplant, the apparently early recovery of alphabetaT-cell counts reportedly depended on just several hundred clones that had expanded rapidly and came from non-depleted graft cells. Hyperexpanded clone frequencies declined over subsequent months; after one year, T-cell counts and TCRbeta diversity were mostly attributed to newly produced T cells. The high TCRbeta diversity at day 60 in some patients was ascribed to recipient T cells and intrathymic progenitors that had survived conditioning.

CDR1 and CDR2 were assigned from the germline V gene as MNHEY and SVGAGI. V loses 6 bases, J loses 5 bases, and the germline ends lie 8 bases apart. Measured from the cysteine to the phenylalanine, the CDR3 is 12 residues long. Of the read, only the CDR3 DNA is kept; its 36 bases are in frame from base 1. The TCR was taken from a male patient between 10 and 17 years old who had a stem cell transplant for acute myeloid leukemia, so the T cells may come from the graft donor. The material was PBMCs, mostly from graft donor cells, obtained 360 days after TCRalphabeta/CD19-depleted stem cell transplant. Recombination linked TRBV6-5 to TRBJ2-4; TRBD1 could be the D gene, as 6 bases match. The CDR3 protein sequence reads: CASRQGQNIQYF. The DNA is as follows: TGTGCCAGCAGACAGGGACAAAACATTCAGTACTTC.